The 26 T cell receptor beta chains presented below share a single source sample, sequenced in a study of T cell responses to AZD1222 COVID-19 vaccine. Some clones are missing from TCRdb's copy, which holds only in-frame ones; the method was immunoSEQ multiplex PCR. The repertoire has 100,000 or so clones, around 87% of them found once; the top ten carry 12%. The sample was peripheral blood, taken on day 0 of AZD1222 vaccination. The receptors come from an adult in good health.

The V and J genes are TRBV6-1 and TRBJ1-2; D uncertain. Germline assignment: CDR1 MNHNS and CDR2 SASEGT. The CDR3 consists of 16 residues. Trimming took off 2 bases at V and 4 bases at J, with 17 bases between the two ends. CDR3 protein: CASSERESPSSYGYTF. The CDR3 DNA follows: TGTGCCAGCAGTGAAAGGGAGAGCCCCTCGTCCTATGGCTACACCTTC.

V gene TRBV5-1 combines with J gene TRBJ2-7; no clear D. The germline CDR1 and CDR2 sequences are SGHRS and YFSETQ. The CDR3 contains 13 residues. The V gene lost 2 bases and the J gene lost 3 bases, with 9 bases spanning the gap. The CDR3 protein is CASSFSANYEQYF. CDR3 in DNA: TGCGCCAGCAGCTTCTCTGCTAACTACGAGCAGTACTTC.

DNA for the CDR3: TGCGCCAGCAGCTTCCGCTTCGGACAGGACTACGAGCAGTACTTC. It yields the protein CASSFRFGQDYEQYF. V gene TRBV4-1 combines with J gene TRBJ2-7; TRBD1 aligns across 7 bases. Germline CDR1 reads MGHRA; CDR2 reads YSYEKL. V dropped 5 bases and J dropped 3; count of bases not matched to a gene: 10. This CDR3 has 15 amino acids.

This chain joins TRBV28 and TRBJ1-2; TRBD1 might be the D (6 bases). The germline V gene has CDR1 MDHEN and CDR2 SYDVKM. Trimming cost V 1 base and J 7 bases, with 16 bases left between them. This CDR3 has 15 amino acids. The CDR3 protein is CASSLFGEGGGGYTF. DNA for the CDR3: TGTGCCAGCAGTTTATTCGGGGAGGGGGGCGGTGGCTACACCTTC.

This clone occurred a few times. V gene TRBV27 combines with J gene TRBJ2-3; D remains ambiguous. The CDR3 sequence is 17 residues long. V dropped 7 bases and J dropped 0 bases, with 20 bases sitting between them. The germline V gene encodes CDR1 MNHEY and CDR2 SMNVEV (reference sequence). CDR3 DNA: TGTGCCAGCACCCTCTTTGGAGTTGGCTCTAGCACAGATACGCAGTATTTT. Its translation: CASTLFGVGSSTDTQYF.

J is TRBJ2-3 and V is TRBV20-1; TRBD2 matches at 10 bases. Germline CDR1 reads DFQATT; CDR2 reads SNEGSKA (reference sequence). The CDR3 consists of 16 residues. Trimming cost V 3 bases and J 2 bases; bases outside gene matches: 8. For the CDR3, the DNA is TGCAGTGCTAGTCCCCCACTAGCGGGGCTCACAGATACGCAGTATTTT. Protein product: CSASPPLAGLTDTQYF.

The V and J genes are TRBV28 and TRBJ1-3; no clear D. The CDR3 contains 15 residues. V lost 6 bases to trimming and J lost 0 bases, with 12 bases between them. CDR1 and CDR2 (germline): MDHEN, SYDVKM. CDR3: CASSTPPASGNTIYF. The CDR3 DNA reads TGTGCCAGCAGCACTCCCCCAGCCTCTGGAAACACCATATATTTT.

The chain has TRBV6-6 and TRBJ1-3; D uncertain. The CDR3 has 13 residues. The germline CDR1 and CDR2 sequences are MNHNY and SVGAGI (reference sequence). Trimming took 10 bases from V and 2 from J, leaving 12 bases between them. For the CDR3, the DNA is TGTGCCACTTCCCCCCGGGCTGGAAACACCATATATTTT. This sequence encodes CATSPRAGNTIYF.

Here the CDR3 reads CATSRGGQQETQYF. DNA for the CDR3: TGTGCCACCAGCAGGGGGGGGCAGCAAGAGACCCAGTACTTC. The rearrangement joins TRBV15 to TRBJ2-5, with D possibly TRBD2 on 7 matching bases. Germline values: CDR1 LNHNV, CDR2 YYDKDF (reference sequence). Trimming left V 3 bases short and J 2 bases short, with 10 bases between. The CDR3 runs to 14 residues.

The chain uses TRBV5-1 and TRBJ2-1; D assignment may be TRBD1 or TRBD2 (5 bases each). The CDR3 contains 13 residues. Germline assignment: CDR1 SGHRS and CDR2 YFSETQ. The ends were cut back, 3 bases at V and 7 bases at J, with 11 bases in the middle. Here the CDR3 reads CASSWGGLNEQFF. The CDR3 nucleotides are TGCGCCAGCAGCTGGGGCGGGTTGAATGAGCAGTTCTTC.

Here the CDR3 DNA reads TGTGCCAGTAGTATTGGGCAGGGGGCGCGGGAGCTGTTTTTT. It codes for CASSIGQGARELFF. J is TRBJ2-2 and V is TRBV19; 8 positions match TRBD1. The CDR3 spans 14 residues. J lost 9 bases, V lost 3 bases, and 6 bases had no gene match. Germline V lookup: CDR1 LNHDA, CDR2 SQIVND (reference sequence).

J is TRBJ2-4 and V is TRBV6-5; a weak D match, TRBD2 (5 bases). CDR3 length: 15 residues. The V end was cut by 7 bases, the J end by 0 bases, with 13 bases between. CDR1 and CDR2 (germline): MNHEY, SVGAGI. This CDR3 is CASIQTGLAKNIQYF. CDR3 nucleotide sequence: TGTGCCAGCATCCAAACGGGGTTAGCCAAAAACATTCAGTACTTC.

This chain connects TRBV29-1 to TRBJ1-2, with a possible D match to TRBD1 (6 bases). Germline V gives CDR1 SQVTM, CDR2 ANQGSEA. V was clipped by 2 bases and J by 7 bases, with 17 bases between them. This CDR3 has 14 residues. The CDR3 DNA follows: TGCAGCGTTGAAAGGGACAACCCGAGCCGTGGCTACACCTTC. Its translation is CSVERDNPSRGYTF. Variable domain in full (rest from reference TRBV29-1 and TRBJ1-2): SAVISQKPSRDICQRGTSLTIQCQVDSQVTMMFWYRQQPGQSLTLIATANQGSEATYESGFVIDKFPISRPNLTFSTLTVSNMSPEDSSIYLCSVERDNPSRGYTFGSGTRLTVV.

V gene TRBV18 combines with J gene TRBJ2-5, with a possible D match to TRBD1 (7 bases). Trimming took off 3 bases at V and 1 base at J, with 12 bases between the two ends. The germline CDR1 and CDR2 sequences are KGHSH and LQKENI. The CDR3 runs 15 residues. In DNA form, the CDR3 reads TGTGCCAGCTCACCCCAGGGGGGACCCCAAGAGACCCAGTACTTC. Protein product: CASSPQGGPQETQYF.

Only a few counts were recorded for this clone. The V call is TRBV20-1, the J call TRBJ1-1, with unresolved D. The length of the CDR3 is 10 residues. CDR1 DFQATT and CDR2 SNEGSKA come from the germline V gene (reference sequence). The CDR3 region is CSAGQIEAFF. CDR3 coding DNA: TGCAGCGCAGGCCAAATTGAAGCTTTCTTT.

The chain combines TRBV6-2 or TRBV6-3 with TRBJ1-1, with 9 bases matching TRBD1. V shed 2 bases and J 5 bases; nucleotides not matched to a gene: 9. This CDR3 has 16 residues. The germline gives CDR1 MNHEY, CDR2 SVGEGT. In DNA form, the CDR3 reads TGTGCCAGCAGTTACCCGAGAGGGACAGGGAGAACTGAAGCTTTCTTT. Protein sequence: CASSYPRGTGRTEAFF.

The V gene is TRBV6-2 or TRBV6-3, the J gene TRBJ2-2, with D uncertain. The ends were cut back, 4 bases at V and 1 base at J, with 4 bases in the middle. Germline CDR1 and CDR2: MNHEY and SVGEGT. The CDR3 is 13 amino acids. The CDR3 DNA reads TGTGCCAGCAGTTTTTTGAACACCGGGGAGCTGTTTTTT. It is translated as CASSFLNTGELFF.

The J gene is TRBJ2-2, the V gene TRBV19; weak D call: TRBD2 (5 bases). CDR3 length: 16 residues. The germline V gene encodes CDR1 LNHDA and CDR2 SQIVND (reference sequence). With 4 bases removed from V and 2 bases from J, the gap between germline ends came to 14 bases. The DNA for the CDR3 is TGTGCCAGTAGTAAAGGGTCGGGGTCTAACACCGGGGAGCTGTTTTTT. It yields the protein CASSKGSGSNTGELFF.

This rearrangement joins TRBV6-1 to TRBJ2-1; 11 bases are shared with TRBD2. The CDR3 is 16 amino acids. Unmatched junction bases numbered 10, after V lost 3 bases and J lost 9 bases. The germline V gene encodes CDR1 MNHNS and CDR2 SASEGT. CDR3: CASSEVAGGPFSEQFF. The CDR3 nucleotides are TGTGCCAGCAGTGAGGTAGCGGGAGGGCCATTCAGTGAGCAGTTCTTC.

The chain carries TRBV19 and TRBJ1-6; a possible D gene is TRBD1 (6 bases). The CDR3 extends over 14 amino acids. Germline assignment: CDR1 LNHDA and CDR2 SQIVND (reference sequence). V lost 4 bases, J lost 9 bases, and 13 bases lay in between. The CDR3 DNA reads as TGTGCCAGTAGTACCGGGGACATCTTTTCACCCCTCCACTTT. It is translated as CASSTGDIFSPLHF.

This clone was recorded only once. The chain couples TRBV19 to TRBJ1-1; D not resolved. Germline V lookup: CDR1 LNHDA, CDR2 SQIVND (reference sequence). The CDR3 extends over 12 amino acids. V lost 5 bases, J lost 5 bases, and 9 bases lay in between. This CDR3 reads CASSPRLTEAFF. The DNA for the CDR3 is TGTGCCAGTAGTCCAAGGTTGACTGAAGCTTTCTTT.

The rearrangement links TRBV18 to TRBJ1-5, with a possible D match to TRBD1 (5 bases). This CDR3 has 14 residues. The germline V gene encodes CDR1 KGHSH and CDR2 LQKENI. V lost 3 bases, J lost 7 bases, and 13 bases lay in between. The CDR3 coding sequence is TGTGCCAGCTCACCGTCCAGGGTGGGACAGCCCCAGCATTTT. Protein: CASSPSRVGQPQHF.

This chain connects TRBV30 to TRBJ1-3; D is uncertain. V was clipped by 4 bases and J by 5 bases, with 6 bases between them. The CDR3 loop spans 11 amino acids. Germline assignment: CDR1 GTSNPN and CDR2 SVGIG (reference sequence). The CDR3 bases are TGTGCCTGGACCCCGAGAAACACCATATATTTT. Translating gives CAWTPRNTIYF.

The chain is built from TRBV7-9 and TRBJ1-6; D unresolved. Deletions cut 1 base from V and 5 bases from J, with 15 bases between. The CDR3 extends over 17 amino acids. Germline V CDR1 and CDR2: SEHNR, FQNEAQ (reference sequence). CDR3 nucleotide sequence: TGTGCCAGCAGCTTAGGGGGAGGCCCGGGGAATAATTCACCCCTCCACTTT. Translating it yields CASSLGGGPGNNSPLHF.

The J gene is TRBJ1-4, the V gene TRBV24-1; D might be TRBD1 (6 bases). The CDR3 covers 17 residues. Germline CDR1 and CDR2: KGHDR and SFDVKD. Trimming shortened V by 2 bases and J by 5 bases, and 17 bases separated the two germline ends. CDR3 DNA sequence: TGTGCCACCAGTGATTCCTCGGTGGGCCAGGGGAATGAAAAACTGTTTTTT. As protein: CATSDSSVGQGNEKLFF.

V and J are TRBV10-1 and TRBJ2-7; 13 nucleotides line up with TRBD2. CDR3 size: 17 residues. Trimming removed 3 bases from V and 6 bases from J; junction bases left unmatched: 11. CDR1 is WNHNN and CDR2 is SYGVQD in the germline V gene (reference sequence). The CDR3, as DNA: TGCGCCAGCAGTGATTGTTCATGTACTAGCGGGAGGGTCGAGCAGTACTTC. This codes for CASSDCSCTSGRVEQYF.